These 23 T cell receptor beta chains originate from one sample sequenced in a study of human T cells and chemical hapten exposure. The time point is: patch test 3, about 24 weeks after DPC sensitization. Treatment noted: therapeutic diphenylcyclopropenone sensitization with weekly scalp DPC. MiXCR, run by TCRdb on the RACE reads, gives a single entry per CDR3 protein. The sample holds roughly 150,000 distinct CDR3 sequences; about a quarter are singletons and the top ten take 2.1%. The sequenced sample was whole blood, obtained in connection with sensitization to the hapten diphenylcyclopropenone (DPC). These receptors were obtained from a woman aged 18 to 35 with alopecia areata. Some clones in this sample may be carry-over from other donors' samples.

In DNA form, the CDR3 reads TGCAGCGTTGGAGTCAGCGATGGCTACACCTTC. Translating gives CSVGVSDGYTF. The chain joins TRBV29-1 to TRBJ1-2; unclear D gene. The V gene's germline CDR1 is SQVTM and CDR2 ANQGSEA. Trimming stripped 4 bases from V and 6 bases from J, with 9 bases between. The CDR3 length is 11 residues.

The table lists this clonotype with many counts. This chain's CDR3 is CASSPGGATDTQYF. Here the CDR3 DNA reads TGTGCCAGCAGTCCGGGGGGAGCGACAGATACGCAGTATTTT. The chain joins TRBV6-2 or TRBV6-3 to TRBJ2-3; 7 positions agree with TRBD2. Looked up from germline, CDR1 is MNHEY and CDR2 is SVGEGT. After removal of 5 bases from V and 3 bases from J, the junction contained 5 bases not matched to a gene. CDR3 size: 14 residues.

This clonotype turned up a few times. The genes are TRBV11-1 and TRBJ2-7; D possibly uses TRBD1 or TRBD2 (5 bases each). Germline V gives CDR1 SGHAT, CDR2 FQDESV (reference sequence). The CDR3 is made up of 15 amino acids. V was pared by 1 base and J by 2 bases, with 12 bases between. DNA of the CDR3: TGTGCCAGCAGCTTAGTTTGGGACCGGGCCTACGAGCAGTACTTC. As protein: CASSLVWDRAYEQYF.

This clonotype showed up many times. The V gene is TRBV28, the J gene TRBJ1-2; perhaps TRBD1 as D (6 bases). Trimming removed 5 bases from V and 8 bases from J, with 12 bases in between. This CDR3 contains 12 residues. Germline CDR1 is MDHEN and CDR2 is SYDVKM. The CDR3 nucleotides are TGTGCCAGCAGTCCGAGCAGGGGAGGCTACACCTTC. Translated: CASSPSRGGYTF.

The genes are TRBV5-1 and TRBJ2-1; a possible D gene is TRBD2 (6 bases). The V gene lost 1 base and the J gene lost 0 bases, with 8 bases spanning the gap. This CDR3 has 15 residues. CDR1 is SGHRS and CDR2 is YFSETQ in the germline V gene. In DNA form, the CDR3 reads TGCGCCAGCAGCTTGAGCGGGCCCTCCTACAATGAGCAGTTCTTC. Amino acids: CASSLSGPSYNEQFF.

This chain joins TRBV20-1 and TRBJ2-3; TRBD2 is a possible D gene (6 bases). V dropped 6 bases and J dropped 3 bases, with 16 bases sitting between them. The V gene's germline CDR1 is DFQATT and CDR2 SNEGSKA (reference sequence). This CDR3 has 14 amino acids. The CDR3 is CSARRAGVTDTQYF. The DNA of the CDR3 is TGCAGTGCCAGGAGGGCCGGTGTGACAGATACGCAGTATTTT.

The sample holds a few counts of this clonotype. This chain uses TRBV5-8 with TRBJ2-5, with D possibly being TRBD2 (6 bases). This CDR3 is built from 17 residues. Deletions cut 4 bases from V and 5 bases from J, with 24 bases between. Germline V gene lookup returns CDR1 SGHTS and CDR2 YDEGEE. The CDR3 coding sequence is TGTGCCAGCAGCCCCCCCCCCGGCGGAGGGCGGGTCGAGACCCAGTACTTC. Its protein is CASSPPPGGGRVETQYF.

This clonotype was found a few times. The CDR3 region is CASNLADSFYGYTF. CDR3 in DNA: TGTGCCAGCAACCTCGCGGACTCCTTCTATGGCTACACCTTC. V usage is TRBV7-3 and J usage is TRBJ1-2; D call uncertain. The CDR3 contains 14 residues. V lost 7 bases to trimming and J lost 4 bases, with 16 bases between them. Germline loops: CDR1 SGHTA, CDR2 FQGTGA.

To note about this clonotype: One end of the junction fails to match germline, which may point to a read error. The chain carries TRBV7-2 and TRBJ1-1, with D maybe TRBD1 (6 bases). CDR1 is SGHTA, CDR2 FQGNSA, per germline. The length of the CDR3 is 14 residues. DNA of the CDR3: TGTGTCAGCAGCCAGGCCCCAAGGGGGACTGAAGCTTTCTTT. It yields the protein CVSSQAPRGTEAFF.

The chain combines TRBV29-1 with TRBJ1-2; a possible D gene is TRBD1 (5 bases). Trimming removed 4 bases at V and 5 bases at J, with 11 bases between. This CDR3 spans 12 amino acids. Germline V CDR1 and CDR2: SQVTM, ANQGSEA. The CDR3 here is CSVAYRQYGYTF. In DNA form, the CDR3 reads TGCAGCGTTGCGTACAGGCAATATGGCTACACCTTC.

Here the CDR3 reads CASSPDRAQPQHF. Here the CDR3 DNA reads TGTGCCAGCAGCCCGGACAGGGCTCAGCCCCAGCATTTT. The rearrangement uses TRBV7-9 and TRBJ1-5; 8 nucleotides align to TRBD1. Germline-derived CDR1 and CDR2 are SEHNR and FQNEAQ (reference sequence). The CDR3 consists of 13 residues. The trim removed 5 bases at V and 6 bases at J, leaving 3 bases unmatched.

Only a few counts were recorded for this clonotype. This chain joins TRBV29-1 and TRBJ1-1; 7 bases match TRBD1. Germline trimming cut 7 bases from V and 5 bases from J; bases unmatched to any gene: 16. The CDR3 loop spans 15 amino acids. Germline-derived CDR1 and CDR2 are SQVTM and ANQGSEA. CDR3 coding DNA: TGCAGCGCCCCTCGAGGGGGCCAAGGGGATACTGAAGCTTTCTTT. It translates to CSAPRGGQGDTEAFF. The full variable domain, rest sourced from reference TRBV29-1 and TRBJ1-1, is SAVISQKPSRDICQRGTSLTIQCQVDSQVTMMFWYRQQPGQSLTLIATANQGSEATYESGFVIDKFPISRPNLTFSTLTVSNMSPEDSSIYLCSAPRGGQGDTEAFFGQGTRLTVV.

This sequence joins TRBV20-1 and TRBJ2-7, with 8 nucleotides matching TRBD1. The junction had 6 bases not matched to a gene; V was cut back by 7 bases and J by 4 bases. Germline values: CDR1 DFQATT, CDR2 SNEGSKA (reference sequence). The length of the CDR3 is 12 residues. The CDR3 DNA reads TGCAGTGGGACAGGGCACCTTTACGAGCAGTACTTC. It yields the protein CSGTGHLYEQYF.

The table lists this clonotype with a few counts. V and J are TRBV20-1 and TRBJ1-3; D gene unclear. CDR1 is DFQATT, CDR2 SNEGSKA, per germline (reference sequence). Trimming cost V 0 bases and J 5 bases, with 23 bases left between them. The CDR3 has 18 amino acids. The chain's CDR3 is CSARDPSPQEPRRNTIYF. The CDR3 DNA is TGCAGTGCTAGAGATCCCAGTCCCCAGGAACCTAGACGAAACACCATATATTTT.

The chain is built from TRBV20-1 and TRBJ1-5; TRBD1 aligns across 7 bases. The germline V gene has CDR1 DFQATT and CDR2 SNEGSKA (reference sequence). This CDR3 spans 12 amino acids. V shed 3 bases, J shed 6 bases, and the junction held 2 bases outside the gene matches. This CDR3 reads CSARQGGQPQHF. The CDR3 DNA reads TGCAGTGCTAGGCAGGGGGGTCAGCCCCAGCATTTT.

This clonotype was observed a few times. The CDR3 DNA follows: TGTGCCAGCAGTTTATCCGGGGTTGGGGAAAAACTGTTTTTT. Translated, it gives CASSLSGVGEKLFF. This chain joins TRBV27 and TRBJ1-4; D is unresolved. Germline CDR1 MNHEY, CDR2 SMNVEV (reference sequence). Trimming took 0 bases from V and 8 from J, leaving 10 bases between them. The CDR3 has 14 amino acids.

The chain couples TRBV5-5 to TRBJ1-4; D may be TRBD1 (6 bases). Trimming removed 4 bases from V and 5 bases from J, with 18 bases in between. CDR1 is SGHKS and CDR2 is YYEKEE in the germline V gene (reference sequence). This CDR3 has 16 amino acids. The CDR3 here is CASSVQLGATNEKLFF. The CDR3 region has the DNA TGTGCCAGCAGCGTCCAACTGGGGGCGACAAATGAAAAACTGTTTTTT.

V and J are TRBV30 and TRBJ2-7; D may be TRBD1 or TRBD2 (5 bases each). Deletions cut 0 bases from V and 2 bases from J, with 23 bases between. CDR1 and CDR2 (germline): GTSNPN, SVGIG (reference sequence). The CDR3 consists of 18 residues. In DNA form, the CDR3 reads TGTGCCTGGAGTGTACCCTGGTTTTCCGGGACGGGGACCTACGAGCAGTACTTC. Residues: CAWSVPWFSGTGTYEQYF.

The chain carries TRBV20-1 and TRBJ1-3, with a possible D match to TRBD1 (5 bases). Trimming removed 1 base at V and 4 bases at J, with 11 bases between. Germline V gene data show CDR1 as DFQATT and CDR2 as SNEGSKA (reference sequence). The CDR3 covers 14 residues. The CDR3 bases are TGCAGTGCTAGAGTCCCAGGGACGGGAAACACCATATATTTT. Protein sequence: CSARVPGTGNTIYF.

This chain uses TRBV9 with TRBJ1-2; D not certain. The germline V and J ends were trimmed by 3 bases and 3 bases, with 9 bases remaining between them. The germline gives CDR1 SGDLS, CDR2 YYNGEE. This CDR3 region has 13 residues. In DNA form, the CDR3 reads TGTGCCAGCAGCGAGGAGCTTGACTATGGCTACACCTTC. Translation: CASSEELDYGYTF.

The chain recombines TRBV20-1 with TRBJ1-2; possibly TRBD1 for D (6 bases). Trimming stripped 5 bases from V and 4 bases from J, with 17 bases between. The germline CDR1 and CDR2 sequences are DFQATT and SNEGSKA (reference sequence). This CDR3 is built from 14 residues. The CDR3: CSADPPGGGYGYTF. The CDR3 nucleotides are TGCAGTGCTGACCCCCCCGGGGGCGGCTATGGCTACACCTTC.

This clonotype was seen at least ten times. The chain joins TRBV2 to TRBJ2-5; unclear D gene. In germline, CDR1 is SNHLY, CDR2 FYNNEI. CDR3 length equals 13 residues. The germline V and J ends were trimmed by 8 bases and 4 bases, with 14 bases remaining between them. CDR3 nucleotides: TGTGCCAGCCGCGGAAGCCGGCCAGAGACCCAGTACTTC. As protein: CASRGSRPETQYF.

The rearrangement links TRBV2 to TRBJ2-4, with TRBD1 matching over 7 bases. The CDR3 spans 13 residues. Germline assignment: CDR1 SNHLY and CDR2 FYNNEI. J gave up 6 bases and V 4 bases, and 3 bases lay outside the gene matches. CDR3 nucleotide sequence: TGTGCCAGCAGTGCTGACAGGGCAAACATTCAGTACTTC. It encodes CASSADRANIQYF.